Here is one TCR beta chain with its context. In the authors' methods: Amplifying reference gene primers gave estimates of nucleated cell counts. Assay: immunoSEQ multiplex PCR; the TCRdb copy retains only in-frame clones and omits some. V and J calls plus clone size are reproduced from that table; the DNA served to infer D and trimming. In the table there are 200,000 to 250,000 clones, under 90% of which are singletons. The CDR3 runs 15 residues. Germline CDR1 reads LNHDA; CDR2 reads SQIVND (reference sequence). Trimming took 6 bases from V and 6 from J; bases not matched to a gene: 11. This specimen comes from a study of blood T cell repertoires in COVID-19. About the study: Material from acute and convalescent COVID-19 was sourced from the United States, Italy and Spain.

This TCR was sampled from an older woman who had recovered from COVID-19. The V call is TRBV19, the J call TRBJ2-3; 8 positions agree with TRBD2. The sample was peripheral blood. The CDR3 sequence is CASSSTGGPWDTQYF. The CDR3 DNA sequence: TGTGCCAGTAGCTCAACGGGGGGGCCATGGGATACGCAGTATTTT. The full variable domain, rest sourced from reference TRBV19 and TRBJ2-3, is DGGITQSPKYLFRKEGQNVTLSCEQNLNHDAMYWYRQDPGQGLRLIYYSQIVNDFQKGDIAEGYSVSREKKESFPLTVTSAQKNPTAFYLCASSSTGGPWDTQYFGPGTRLTVL.